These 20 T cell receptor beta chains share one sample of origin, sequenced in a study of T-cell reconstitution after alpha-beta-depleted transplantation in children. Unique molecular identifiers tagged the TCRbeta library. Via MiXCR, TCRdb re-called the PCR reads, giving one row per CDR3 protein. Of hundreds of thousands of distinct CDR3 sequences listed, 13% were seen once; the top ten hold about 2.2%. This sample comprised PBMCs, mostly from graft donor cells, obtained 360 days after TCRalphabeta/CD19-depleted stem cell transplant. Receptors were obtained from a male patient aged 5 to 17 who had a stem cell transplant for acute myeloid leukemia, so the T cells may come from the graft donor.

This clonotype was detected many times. CDR3 coding DNA: TGCAGCGCTTGGGGCTGGGCGGGCCACGAGCAGTACTTC. The encoded protein is CSAWGWAGHEQYF. The chain joins TRBV29-1 to TRBJ2-7, with D perhaps given as TRBD1 or TRBD2 (5 bases each). The CDR3 loop spans 13 amino acids. Per the germline V gene, CDR1 is SQVTM and CDR2 is ANQGSEA. V was pared by 7 bases and J by 5 bases, with 18 bases between.

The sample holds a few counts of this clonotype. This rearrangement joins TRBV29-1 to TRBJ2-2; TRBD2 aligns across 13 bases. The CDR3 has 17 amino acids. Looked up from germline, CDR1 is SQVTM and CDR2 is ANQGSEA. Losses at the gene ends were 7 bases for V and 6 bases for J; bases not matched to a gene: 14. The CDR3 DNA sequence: TGCAGCGCCAGGACTAGCGGGAGTCTAGTAACCTCCGGGGAGCTGTTTTTT. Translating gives CSARTSGSLVTSGELFF.

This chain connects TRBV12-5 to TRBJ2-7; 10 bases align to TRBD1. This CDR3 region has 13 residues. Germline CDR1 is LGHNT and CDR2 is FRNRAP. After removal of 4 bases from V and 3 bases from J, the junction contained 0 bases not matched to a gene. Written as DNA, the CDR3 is TGTGCTAGTGGTTGGGACAGGGGCTACGAGCAGTACTTC. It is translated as CASGWDRGYEQYF.

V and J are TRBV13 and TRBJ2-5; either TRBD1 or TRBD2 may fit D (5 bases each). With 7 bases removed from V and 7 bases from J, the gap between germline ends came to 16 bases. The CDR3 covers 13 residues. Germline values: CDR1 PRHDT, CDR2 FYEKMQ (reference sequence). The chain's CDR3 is CASNRDRLGTQYF. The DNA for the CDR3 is TGTGCCAGCAACCGGGACCGACTGGGGACCCAGTACTTC.

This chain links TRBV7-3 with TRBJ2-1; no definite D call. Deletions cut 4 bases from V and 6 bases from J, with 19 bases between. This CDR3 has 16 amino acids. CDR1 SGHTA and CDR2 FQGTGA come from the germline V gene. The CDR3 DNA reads TGTGCCAGCAGCTCACCGCCCGGACGAGACACCAATGAGCAGTTCTTC. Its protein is CASSSPPGRDTNEQFF.

The CDR3 loop reads CASSQESPGLGAKNIQYF. In DNA form, the CDR3 reads TGCGCCAGCAGCCAAGAGTCCCCCGGACTAGGAGCCAAAAACATTCAGTACTTC. The chain combines TRBV4-3 with TRBJ2-4; TRBD2 agrees at 7 bases. Germline assignment: CDR1 LGHNA and CDR2 YSLEER. CDR3 length equals 18 residues. The trim removed 0 bases at V and 0 bases at J, leaving 8 bases unmatched.

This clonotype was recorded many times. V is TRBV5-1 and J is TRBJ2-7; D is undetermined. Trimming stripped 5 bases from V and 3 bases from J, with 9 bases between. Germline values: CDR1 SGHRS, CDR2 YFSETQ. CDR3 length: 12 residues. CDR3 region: CASRIDNYEQYF. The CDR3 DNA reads TGCGCCAGCAGGATTGACAACTACGAGCAGTACTTC.

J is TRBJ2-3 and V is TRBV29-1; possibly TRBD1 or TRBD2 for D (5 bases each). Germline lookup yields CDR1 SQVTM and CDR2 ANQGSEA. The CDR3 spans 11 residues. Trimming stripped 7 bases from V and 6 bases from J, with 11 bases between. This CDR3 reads CSAHEGDTQYF. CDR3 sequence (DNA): TGCAGCGCTCATGAGGGGGATACGCAGTATTTT.

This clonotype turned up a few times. The CDR3 region has the DNA TGTGCCCTCCGGAGGGACAGACGGGCCGGGGAGCTGTTTTTT. It codes for CALRRDRRAGELFF. The chain employs TRBV10-3 and TRBJ2-2, with D maybe TRBD1 (7 bases). This CDR3 has 14 residues. V shed 11 bases and J shed 6 bases, with 19 bases lying between them. Germline V CDR1 and CDR2: ENHRY, SYGVKD.

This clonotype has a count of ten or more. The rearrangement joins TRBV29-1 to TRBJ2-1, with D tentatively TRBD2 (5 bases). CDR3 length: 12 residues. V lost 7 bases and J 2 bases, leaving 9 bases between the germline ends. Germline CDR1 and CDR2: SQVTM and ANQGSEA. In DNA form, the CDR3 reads TGCAGCGGGGAGAGGGCCTACAATGAGCAGTTCTTC. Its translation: CSGERAYNEQFF.

In nucleotides, the CDR3 is TGCGCCAGCAGCCATAGCGGGAGGAATGACAATGAGCAGTTCTTC. Translating it yields CASSHSGRNDNEQFF. The chain employs TRBV4-3 and TRBJ2-1; 10 bases agree with TRBD2. The germline CDR1 and CDR2 sequences are LGHNA and YSLEER. V lost 3 bases to trimming and J lost 5 bases; unmatched junction nucleotides: 4. The length of the CDR3 is 15 residues.

As DNA, the CDR3 is TGTGCCAGCAGTTACAAGCGGGAGGGCCCAGATACGCAGTATTTT. This translates into CASSYKREGPDTQYF. The chain has TRBV6-5 and TRBJ2-3; 10 bases are a match to TRBD2. The germline V gene encodes CDR1 MNHEY and CDR2 SVGAGI. After removal of 2 bases from V and 4 bases from J, the junction contained 3 bases not matched to a gene. The CDR3 is made up of 15 amino acids.

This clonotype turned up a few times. CDR3: CASSPVPYDEQFF. DNA of the CDR3: TGTGCCAGCTCACCAGTCCCTTATGATGAGCAGTTCTTC. J is TRBJ2-1 and V is TRBV18; no firm D call. Trimming took off 2 bases at V and 8 bases at J, with 10 bases between the two ends. In germline, CDR1 is KGHSH, CDR2 LQKENI. The CDR3 runs to 13 residues.

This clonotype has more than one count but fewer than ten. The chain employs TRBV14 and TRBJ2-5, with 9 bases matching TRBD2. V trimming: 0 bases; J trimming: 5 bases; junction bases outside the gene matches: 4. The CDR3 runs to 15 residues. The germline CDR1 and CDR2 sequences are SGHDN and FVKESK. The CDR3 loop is CASSQDGLAGETQYF. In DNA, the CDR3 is TGTGCCAGCAGCCAAGATGGCCTAGCGGGGGAGACCCAGTACTTC.

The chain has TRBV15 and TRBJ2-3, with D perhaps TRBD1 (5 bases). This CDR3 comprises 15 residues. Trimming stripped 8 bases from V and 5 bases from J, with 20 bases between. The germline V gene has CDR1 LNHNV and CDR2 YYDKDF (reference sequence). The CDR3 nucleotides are TGTGCCACCGACCTGGGGCTCGCGCGGATAGATACGCAGTATTTT. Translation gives CATDLGLARIDTQYF.

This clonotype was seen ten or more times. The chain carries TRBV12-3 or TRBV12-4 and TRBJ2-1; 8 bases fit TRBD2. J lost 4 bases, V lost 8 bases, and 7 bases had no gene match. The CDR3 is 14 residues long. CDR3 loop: CASQGLEGYNEQFF. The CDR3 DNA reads TGTGCCAGCCAGGGACTAGAGGGATACAATGAGCAGTTCTTC.

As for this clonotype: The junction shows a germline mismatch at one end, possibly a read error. The CDR3 sequence: CASSPLSGTQTYEEYF. The CDR3 DNA follows: TGTGCCAGCAGCCCGTTGAGCGGGACTCAAACCTACGAGGAGTACTTC. This chain links TRBV7-6 with TRBJ2-7; 7 bases are a match to TRBD2. The CDR3 consists of 16 residues. Germline values: CDR1 SGHVS, CDR2 FNYEAQ.

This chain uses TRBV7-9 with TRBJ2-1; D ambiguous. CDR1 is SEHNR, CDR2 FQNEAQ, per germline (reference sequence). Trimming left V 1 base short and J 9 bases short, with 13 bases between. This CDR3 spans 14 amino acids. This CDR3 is CASSLVFPTSEQFF. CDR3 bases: TGTGCCAGCAGCTTAGTTTTTCCGACAAGTGAGCAGTTCTTC.

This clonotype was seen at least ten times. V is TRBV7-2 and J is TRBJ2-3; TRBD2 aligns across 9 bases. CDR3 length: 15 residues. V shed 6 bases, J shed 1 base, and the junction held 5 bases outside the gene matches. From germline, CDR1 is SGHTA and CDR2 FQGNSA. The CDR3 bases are TGTGCCAGCAGTCCTTGGACTAGCGGCACAGATACGCAGTATTTT. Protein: CASSPWTSGTDTQYF.

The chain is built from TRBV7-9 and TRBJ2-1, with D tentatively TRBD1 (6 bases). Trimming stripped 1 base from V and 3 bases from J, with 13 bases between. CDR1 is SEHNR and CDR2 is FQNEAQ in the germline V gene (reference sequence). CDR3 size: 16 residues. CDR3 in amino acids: CASSLEGEVFYNEQFF. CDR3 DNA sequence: TGTGCCAGCAGCTTAGAGGGGGAAGTATTCTACAATGAGCAGTTCTTC.